What follows describes a single T cell receptor (beta chain). Which antigen it targets is not known. Base qualities are not recorded, but no much larger clone differs from it by a single base. The sample is drawn from a study of CD8 T cells in ankylosing spondylitis (dated by TCRdb to 2016 to 2017). In the study overall: To find TCR variants linked to disease, the study profiled T cell receptor beta repertoires in ankylosing spondylitis patients and healthy donors. The whole study cohort included 95 to 130 healthy donors and under 30 ankylosing spondylitis patients. Peripheral blood samples were taken, and synovial fluid was additionally collected from ankylosing spondylitis patients.

Broad study findings and their caveats: The disease-linked clones showed a CD8+ phenotype and occurred at relatively low frequencies in peripheral blood. A TCR beta motif made up of several highly homologous amino acid variants appeared to be characteristic of blood from ankylosing spondylitis patients. Some of the motif variants had been reported before in the synovial fluid and blood of reactive arthritis patients, a finding that suggests common disease-initiation mechanisms. The disease-linked clones were reported as significantly enriched in matched synovial fluid samples from ankylosing spondylitis patients.

In the germline V gene (reference sequence), CDR1 corresponds to SGHKS and CDR2 to YYEKEE. The CDR3 numbers 18 residues from cysteine through phenylalanine. The CDR3 DNA has 54 bases and is translated from base 1. V loses 4 bases of germline sequence and J loses 0 bases, and the interval between the two ends is 21 bases. The reads were generated on an Illumina HiSeq 2500. TCR beta libraries were prepared by quantitative 5'-RACE with molecular barcodes. Per the authors' processing: A new computational method based on a probabilistic model of VDJ rearrangement was used to identify disease-linked TCR variants. TCRdb cleaned the public reads at Q25 with fastp, built clones with MiXCR and kept in-frame beta chains. A single entry per CDR3 protein holds the most common genes and DNA from its merged rows. The V and J calls, along with clone size, are taken from TCRdb and not from the paper's own processing. In all, the sample holds approximately 440,000 distinct CDR3 sequences, and approximately 17% of those were seen once. The ten largest make up around 0.92% of the sample.

The chain links TRBV5-5 with TRBJ2-3; the D gene is possibly TRBD1, with 7 bases matching. The clonotype was recovered from a male donor with ankylosing spondylitis. Sequencing was carried out using blood, either unsorted or a sorted T cell fraction (not recorded which). DNA sequence: TGTGCCAGCAGCGAATATAGGACAGGAGGGGCTAGCACAGATACGCAGTATTTT. Its protein product is CASSEYRTGGASTDTQYF.